This T cell receptor (beta chain) was recovered during a study of T cell repertoires in aging, cancer and after chemotherapy. Background on the study: Healthy donor repertoires were recorded over several months to years and showed clear clonal overlap. The whole study produced a dataset of roughly 8.6 million TCR reads. Overall study findings and caveats: In cancer patients, declining TCR diversity with age involved lost richness and lost evenness. Age-matched healthy donors had significantly more diverse, less clonal blood TCR repertoires than untreated cancer patients.

By sample share, this clonotype is large (0.1 to 1%). Its antigen is not known. V lost 2 bases and J lost 8; bases outside the gene matches: 9. Looked up from germline, CDR1 is SQVTM and CDR2 is ANQGSEA. The CDR3 contains 14 residues. TRB rearrangements spanning V, D and J were amplified using mixed TRB-A/B primers. MiXCR, applied by TCRdb to the multiplex PCR reads, yields one record per CDR3 protein. The repertoire consists of 1,300 to 1,500 distinct CDR3 sequences, with approximately 22% occurring once and the leading ten covering approximately 12%. Peripheral blood genomic DNA, not sorted cells or RNA, was the template.

The rearrangement uses TRBV29-1 and TRBJ1-2, with 9 bases matching TRBD1. The sample was blood. This clonotype originated in a human donor in good health. The CDR3 loop reads CSVESGTGTRGYTF. For the CDR3, the DNA is TGCAGCGTTGAATCAGGGACAGGGACCCGGGGCTACACCTTC.